The TCR beta chain described here comes from a study of OX40 agonist ivuxolimab in advanced cancers. Study-level points and caveats: At 0.1 to 3.0 mg/kg and by week 6, clonal expansion occurred in CD4+ and CD8+ blood T cells.

Germline loops: CDR1 KGHSH, CDR2 LQKENI. The CDR3 is made up of 15 amino acids. V gave up 5 bases and J gave up 5 bases, with 18 bases separating them. A word on this clone: Antigen specificity is unknown.

The data were produced by immunoSEQ multiplex PCR, yet TCRdb's version contains in-frame clones alone and is incomplete. The sample has 100,000 to 110,000 clones, over 75% seen once; the top ten hold approximately 0.16%. This clonotype originated in an adult with an advanced solid tumor such as melanoma, head and neck, liver or kidney cancer. Specimen: CD4+ or CD8+ T cells sorted from blood, collected in a trial of the OX40 agonist ivuxolimab. The chain links TRBV18 to TRBJ1-1, with D perhaps TRBD1 (6 bases). In nucleotides, the CDR3 is TGTGCCAGCTCAGAACAGGGAATTGGGGGAACTGAAGCTTTCTTT. Its translation is CASSEQGIGGTEAFF.